The 17 T cell receptor beta chains below were found in one sample sequenced in a study of blood T cell repertoires in COVID-19. Here immunoSEQ multiplex PCR was the method, and the copy in TCRdb shows in-frame clones only, minus some. The profile covers 100,000 to 120,000 clones, with nearly 90% appearing a single time and 7.5% to 9.5% taken by the ten largest. Sequencing was performed on peripheral blood. The receptors shown here come from a woman in her sixties or seventies who had recovered from COVID-19.

This clone came up once. This chain connects TRBV7-9 to TRBJ1-1; D remains ambiguous. Trimming shortened V by 7 bases and J by 4 bases, and 13 bases separated the two germline ends. Germline CDR1 SEHNR, CDR2 FQNEAQ (reference sequence). This CDR3 has 13 amino acids. The CDR3 DNA reads as TGTGCCAGCACCCCTCGAGGGAGCACTGAAGCTTTCTTT. This sequence encodes CASTPRGSTEAFF.

The chain's CDR3 is CASSLTTDSETQYF. CDR3 DNA sequence: TGTGCCAGCAGCCTTACGACAGATTCGGAGACCCAGTACTTC. V usage is TRBV7-9 and J usage is TRBJ2-5; possible D gene TRBD1, 5 bases. V lost 5 bases, J lost 5 bases, and 15 bases lay in between. The CDR3 contains 14 residues. Germline CDR1 is SEHNR and CDR2 is FQNEAQ (reference sequence).

This clone was counted only a few times. The V and J genes are TRBV19 and TRBJ1-1; D might be TRBD1 (6 bases). Per germline, CDR1 LNHDA and CDR2 SQIVND (reference sequence). Trimming took 6 bases from V and 3 from J, leaving 14 bases between them. The CDR3 has 14 amino acids. CDR3 bases: TGTGCCAGTAGGGGCAGGGGATCTGACACTGAAGCTTTCTTT. Translation gives CASRGRGSDTEAFF.

The gene calls are TRBV28 and TRBJ2-2, with D hard to call. Trimming took 5 bases from V and 5 from J, leaving 15 bases between them. The germline gives CDR1 MDHEN, CDR2 SYDVKM. The CDR3 sequence is 15 residues long. CDR3 coding DNA: TGTGCCAGCAGTGGAACCGAGGCTGGTACCGGGGAGCTGTTTTTT. Protein product: CASSGTEAGTGELFF.

V usage is TRBV18 and J usage is TRBJ2-7; 16 bases match TRBD2. V gave up 0 bases and J gave up 4 bases; unmatched junction bases: 3. The CDR3 length is 17 residues. CDR1 is KGHSH and CDR2 is LQKENI in the germline V gene. The CDR3: CASSPPPGLAGGYEQYF. Here the CDR3 DNA reads TGTGCCAGCTCACCACCACCGGGACTAGCGGGAGGGTACGAGCAGTACTTC.

Within the sample, this clone is medium-sized. The rearrangement uses TRBV29-1 and TRBJ2-2; 7 nucleotides line up with TRBD2. CDR1 is SQVTM and CDR2 is ANQGSEA in the germline V gene. The junction had 5 bases not matched to a gene; V was cut back by 1 base and J by 6 bases. The CDR3 covers 14 residues. CDR3: CSVEAGGLSGELFF. The CDR3 nucleotides are TGCAGCGTTGAAGCGGGAGGTTTATCCGGGGAGCTGTTTTTT.

This clone was observed a handful of times. CDR3 in amino acids: CASSVSPLAGGKFF. Written as DNA, the CDR3 is TGTGCCAGCAGTGTATCCCCCTTAGCGGGTGGTAAGTTCTTC. The V and J genes are TRBV6-2 or TRBV6-3 and TRBJ2-1; 7 positions agree with TRBD2. V lost 5 bases, J lost 14 bases, and 15 bases stayed unmatched. CDR1 is MNHEY and CDR2 is SVGEGT in the germline V gene. The CDR3 runs to 14 residues.

The rearrangement uses TRBV7-9 and TRBJ1-4; D is ambiguous. The CDR3 covers 16 residues. From germline, CDR1 is SEHNR and CDR2 FQNEAQ (reference sequence). With 4 bases removed from V and 5 bases from J, the gap between germline ends came to 17 bases. The CDR3 DNA is TGTGCCAGCAGCTCCCCCACTCCGCGGAACAATGAAAAACTGTTTTTT. It translates to CASSSPTPRNNEKLFF.

V gene TRBV7-2 combines with J gene TRBJ1-2; D might be TRBD1 (6 bases). V lost 1 base to trimming and J lost 1 base, with 13 bases between them. This CDR3 comprises 16 residues. From germline, CDR1 is SGHTA and CDR2 FQGNSA. The CDR3: CASSLEQGRVNYGYTF. In nucleotides, the CDR3 is TGTGCCAGCAGCTTAGAGCAGGGGCGGGTTAACTATGGCTACACCTTC.

The gene calls are TRBV7-3 and TRBJ2-6, with no clear D. Germline V lookup: CDR1 SGHTA, CDR2 FQGTGA. The CDR3 covers 14 residues. Trimming left V 5 bases short and J 2 bases short, with 7 bases between. The CDR3, as DNA: TGTGCCAGCAGCCCGCGCGCTGGGGCCAACGTCCTGACTTTC. Translated, it gives CASSPRAGANVLTF.

The J gene is TRBJ2-7, the V gene TRBV4-2, with TRBD1 as a possible D gene (6 bases). Trimming took 0 bases from V and 2 from J, leaving 11 bases between them. Germline V lookup: CDR1 LGHNA, CDR2 YNFKEQ. CDR3 length: 15 residues. CDR3: CASSQDTGRPYEQYF. The DNA for the CDR3 is TGTGCCAGCAGCCAAGACACAGGGCGCCCCTACGAGCAGTACTTC.

The V call is TRBV7-2, the J call TRBJ2-7; TRBD2 might be the D (6 bases). Germline CDR1 reads SGHTA; CDR2 reads FQGNSA. CDR3 length: 14 residues. The V gene lost 3 bases and the J gene lost 7 bases, with 16 bases spanning the gap. In DNA, the CDR3 is TGTGCCAGCAGCTTGGAGCGGGCCTTGCGGGAGCAGTACTTC. Its protein product is CASSLERALREQYF.

The chain joins TRBV10-3 to TRBJ2-5, with 14 bases identical to TRBD2. V was pared by 6 bases and J by 7 bases, with 7 bases of the junction left unmatched. The CDR3 is 15 residues long. Germline loops: CDR1 ENHRY, CDR2 SYGVKD. The CDR3 reads CAIRPTSGGAGTQYF. The CDR3 DNA is TGTGCCATCAGGCCGACTAGCGGGGGGGCTGGGACCCAGTACTTC.

The chain has TRBV29-1 and TRBJ1-2, with a tentative D call TRBD1 (5 bases). The V gene lost 6 bases and the J gene lost 0 bases, with 20 bases spanning the gap. The CDR3 extends over 16 amino acids. CDR1 is SQVTM, CDR2 ANQGSEA, per germline. CDR3 nucleotide sequence: TGCAGCGTCCTCCGGGACTCCCAACCAACTAACTATGGCTACACCTTC. It codes for CSVLRDSQPTNYGYTF.

The chain recombines TRBV7-3 with TRBJ2-3; 15 nucleotides line up with TRBD2. Unmatched junction bases numbered 6, after V lost 3 bases and J lost 5 bases. Germline CDR1 reads SGHTA; CDR2 reads FQGTGA. There are 17 residues in the CDR3. The CDR3 loop reads CASSLGGLAGGRDTQYF. CDR3 DNA: TGTGCCAGCAGCTTGGGCGGACTAGCGGGGGGGAGAGATACGCAGTATTTT.

Regarding this clone: Sequence at one end of the junction differs from germline and may be a read error. The rearrangement joins TRBV5-1 to TRBJ2-5; the match to TRBD1 covers 9 bases. This CDR3 contains 13 residues. The germline V gene encodes CDR1 SGHRS and CDR2 YFSETQ. The chain's CDR3 is CASSLAPGQGLDF. The CDR3 DNA sequence: TGCGCCAGCAGCTTGGCCCCGGGACAGGGCCTGGACTTC.

The chain employs TRBV11-2 and TRBJ2-3, with 10 bases identical to TRBD2. From germline, CDR1 is SGHAT and CDR2 FQNNGV. The CDR3 runs to 16 residues. V lost 4 bases, J lost 2 bases, and 6 bases stayed unmatched. The CDR3 loop reads CASSSRTSGITDTQYF. CDR3 in DNA: TGTGCCAGCAGCTCCCGGACTAGCGGCATCACAGATACGCAGTATTTT. Looking up the rest from reference TRBV11-2 and TRBJ2-3 gives the full variable domain: EAGVAQSPRYKIIEKRQSVAFWCNPISGHATLYWYQQILGQGPKLLIQFQNNGVVDDSQLPKDRFSAERLKGVDSTLKIQPAKLEDSAVYLCASSSRTSGITDTQYFGPGTRLTVL.